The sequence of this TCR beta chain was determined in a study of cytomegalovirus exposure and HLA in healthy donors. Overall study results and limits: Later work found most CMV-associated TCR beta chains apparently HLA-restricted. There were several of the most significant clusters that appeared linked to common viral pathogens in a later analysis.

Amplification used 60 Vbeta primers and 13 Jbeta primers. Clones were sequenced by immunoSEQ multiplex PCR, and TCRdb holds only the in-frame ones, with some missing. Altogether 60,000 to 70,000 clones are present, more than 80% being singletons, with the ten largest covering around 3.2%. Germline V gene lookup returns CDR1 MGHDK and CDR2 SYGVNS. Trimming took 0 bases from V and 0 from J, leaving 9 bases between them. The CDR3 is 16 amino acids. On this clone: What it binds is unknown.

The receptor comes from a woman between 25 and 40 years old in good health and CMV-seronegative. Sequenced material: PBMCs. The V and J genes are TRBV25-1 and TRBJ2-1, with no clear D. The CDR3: CASSEYYVSSYNEQFF. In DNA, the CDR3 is TGTGCCAGCAGTGAATATTATGTGAGCTCCTACAATGAGCAGTTCTTC. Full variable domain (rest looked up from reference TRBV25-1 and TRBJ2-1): EADIYQTPRYLVIGTGKKITLECSQTMGHDKMYWYQQDPGMELHLIHYSYGVNSTEKGDLSSESTVSRIRTEHFPLTLESARPSHTSQYLCASSEYYVSSYNEQFFGPGTRLTVL.